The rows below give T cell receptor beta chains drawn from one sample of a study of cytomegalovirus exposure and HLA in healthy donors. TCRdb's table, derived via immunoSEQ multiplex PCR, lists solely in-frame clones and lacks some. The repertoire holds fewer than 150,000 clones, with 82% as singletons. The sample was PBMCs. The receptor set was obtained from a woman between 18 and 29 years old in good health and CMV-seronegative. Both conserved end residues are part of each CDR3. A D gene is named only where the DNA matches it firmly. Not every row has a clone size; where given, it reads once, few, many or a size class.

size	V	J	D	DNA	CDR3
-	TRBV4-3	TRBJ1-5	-	TGCGCCAGCAGCCCCTCGACAGGCTCTAGCAATCAGCCCCAGCATTTT	CASSPSTGSSNQPQHF
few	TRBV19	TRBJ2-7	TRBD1	TGTGCCAGTAGTATCAGGCAGGGGGCGTACGAGCAGTACTTC	CASSIRQGAYEQYF
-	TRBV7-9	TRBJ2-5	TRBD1	TGTGCCAGCAGCTTCCCTACAGGGGTAGAGACCCAGTACTTC	CASSFPTGVETQYF
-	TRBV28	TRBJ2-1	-	TGTGCCAGCAGTTTAATGTGGACATACAATGAGCAGTTCTTC	CASSLMWTYNEQFF
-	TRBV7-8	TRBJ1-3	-	TGTGCCAGCAGCCAAGACACAGGGAGAGCAAACACCATATATTTT	CASSQDTGRANTIYF
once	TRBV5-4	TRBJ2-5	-	TGTGCCAGCAGCTTGGTACGGTTCAGGGGATCGGTGGAGACCCAGTACTTC	CASSLVRFRGSVETQYF
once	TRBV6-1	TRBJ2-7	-	TGTGCCAGCAGTGAATCAGTGGGCAGGGCTACCTACGAGCAGTACTTC	CASSESVGRATYEQYF
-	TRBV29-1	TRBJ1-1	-	TGCAGCGTCCACTCGCAGAACACTGAAGCTTTCTTT	CSVHSQNTEAFF
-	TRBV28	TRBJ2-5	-	TGTGCCAGCAGCTATACTAGCAGCAGAGAGACCCAGTACTTC	CASSYTSSRETQYF
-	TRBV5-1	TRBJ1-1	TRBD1	TGCGCCAGTAGCTACCTCCCCGGGACAGCTAACACTGAAGCTTTCTTT	CASSYLPGTANTEAFF
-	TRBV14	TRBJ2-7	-	TGTGCCAGCAGCCAATGGGGGGACGGCGGATACGAGCAGTACTTC	CASSQWGDGGYEQYF
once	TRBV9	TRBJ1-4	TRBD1	TGTGCCAGCAGCCCGCGTACAGGGGTTGGAACTAATGAAAAACTGTTTTTT	CASSPRTGVGTNEKLFF
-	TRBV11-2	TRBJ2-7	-	TGTGCCAGCAGCCCCCAGACCCTGAGAGGGGAGCAGTACTTC	CASSPQTLRGEQYF
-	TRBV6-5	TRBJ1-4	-	TGTGCCAGCAGTGACAGTGCAACTAATGAAAAACTGTTTTTT	CASSDSATNEKLFF
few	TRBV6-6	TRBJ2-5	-	TGTGCCAGCAGCCCCCAGGGGGGCGGGGAGACCCAGTACTTC	CASSPQGGGETQYF
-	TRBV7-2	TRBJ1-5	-	TGTGCCAGCAGCTTAGCGGGGGGGCAGCAGCCCCAGCATTTT	CASSLAGGQQPQHF
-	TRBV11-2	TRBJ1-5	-	TGTGCCAGCAGCTTAGACAGGGGCGGTAATCAGCCCCAGCATTTT	CASSLDRGGNQPQHF
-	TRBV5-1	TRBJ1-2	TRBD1	TGCGCCAGCAGCTTCAGGGGGAGAGGGGGCTATGGCTACACCTTC	CASSFRGRGGYGYTF
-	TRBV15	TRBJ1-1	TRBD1	TGTGCCACCAGCAGAGATCCGGGACAGGGCAGAACTGAAGCTTTCTTT	CATSRDPGQGRTEAFF
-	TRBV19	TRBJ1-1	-	TGTGCCAGTAGTGCACTTAGTGGGAGTGAAGCTTTCTTT	CASSALSGSEAFF
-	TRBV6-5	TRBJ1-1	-	TGTGCCAGCAGTTATGGAGCTATTTTGTACCTCGCTGAAGCTTTCTTT	CASSYGAILYLAEAFF
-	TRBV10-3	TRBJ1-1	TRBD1	TGTGCCATCAGGAGGGGGGACAGAACTGAAGCTTTCTTT	CAIRRGDRTEAFF
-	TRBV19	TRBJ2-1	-	TGTGCCAGTAGTATAGGGCTGAACAATGAGCAGTTCTTC	CASSIGLNNEQFF
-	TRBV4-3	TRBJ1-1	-	TGCGCCAGCAGCCAAGAGAGAACGGTGCCCACTGAAGCTTTCTTT	CASSQERTVPTEAFF
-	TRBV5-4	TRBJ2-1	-	TGTGCCAGCGAAAGGCGGGGTTCCTACAATGAGCAGTTCTTC	CASERRGSYNEQFF
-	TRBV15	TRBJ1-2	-	TGTGCCACCAGCAGAGATCGGCCTCAGGGCGGCTACACCTTC	CATSRDRPQGGYTF
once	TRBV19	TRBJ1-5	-	TGTGCCAGTACCAGACAGAAACATCAGCCCCAGCATTTT	CASTRQKHQPQHF
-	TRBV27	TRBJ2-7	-	TGTGCCAGCAGTTTAAGGGGTTCGCTACGCGAGCAGTACTTC	CASSLRGSLREQYF
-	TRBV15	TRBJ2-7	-	TGTGCCACCAGCTACACCTCATCAGGGAACGAGCAGTACTTC	CATSYTSSGNEQYF
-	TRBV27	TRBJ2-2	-	TGTGCCAGCAGTTTACGGGGTTCCGGGGAGCTGTTTTTT	CASSLRGSGELFF
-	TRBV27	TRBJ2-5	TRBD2	TGTGCCAGCAGGGCTGGGACTAGCGGCCAAGAGACCCAGTACTTC	CASRAGTSGQETQYF
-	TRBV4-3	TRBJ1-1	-	TGCGCCAGCAGCCAAGAAACGTTCGGAGGACGGGAAGCTTTCTTT	CASSQETFGGREAFF
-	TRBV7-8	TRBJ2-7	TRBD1	TGTGCCAGCAGTCCTATGCCGCAGGGGGTGGGAGAGCAGTACTTC	CASSPMPQGVGEQYF
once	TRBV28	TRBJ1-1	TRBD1	TGTGCCAGCAGCTACAGGGGGCGTACTGAAGCTTTCTTT	CASSYRGRTEAFF
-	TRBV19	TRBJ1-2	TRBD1	TGTGCCAGTAGTAGGCGACAGGGGGCGAACCGGGGCTACACCTTC	CASSRRQGANRGYTF
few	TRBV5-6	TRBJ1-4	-	TGTGCCAGCAGCTTACAGGGTTCAACTAATGAAAAACTGTTTTTT	CASSLQGSTNEKLFF
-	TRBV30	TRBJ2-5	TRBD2	TGTGCCTGGAGTGAAGGTTTAGCGGGGGGTTGGGAGACCCAGTACTTC	CAWSEGLAGGWETQYF
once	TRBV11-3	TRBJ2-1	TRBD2	TGTGCCAGCAGCCCTAGCGGGCTAGCGGGGGCGGGGGAGCAGTTCTTC	CASSPSGLAGAGEQFF
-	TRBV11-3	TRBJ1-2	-	TGTGCCAGCAGCTCCCAAACAGGGATTTCGTCTGGCTACACCTTC	CASSSQTGISSGYTF
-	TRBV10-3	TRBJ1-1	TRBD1	TGTGCCATCAGTGAGGCATTACAGGGGCTGTACACTGAAGCTTTCTTT	CAISEALQGLYTEAFF
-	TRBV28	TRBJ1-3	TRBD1	TGTGCCAGCAGGTGGACAGGGGGTGGGAACACCATATATTTT	CASRWTGGGNTIYF
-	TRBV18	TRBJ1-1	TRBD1	TGTGCTAGCTCACCACGGGATGACAGGGCTGTCACTGAAGCTTTCTTT	CASSPRDDRAVTEAFF
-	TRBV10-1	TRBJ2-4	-	TGCGCCAGCACCGAGGGGGGGGGCATTCAGTACTTC	CASTEGGGIQYF
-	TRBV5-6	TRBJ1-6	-	TGTGCCAGCAGCTTGGAAGCAGGGAAGAGGCCACCCCTCCACTTT	CASSLEAGKRPPLHF
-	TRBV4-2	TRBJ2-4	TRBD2	TGTGCCAGCAGCGACAATGCAGCGGGAGCGGTAAACATTCAGTACTTC	CASSDNAAGAVNIQYF
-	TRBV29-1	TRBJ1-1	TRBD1	TGCAGCGTGGGGGACAGTTTGAACACTGAAGCTTTCTTT	CSVGDSLNTEAFF
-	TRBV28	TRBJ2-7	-	TGTGCCAGCAGATCAACAGGGCTCCGCGAGCAGTACTTC	CASRSTGLREQYF
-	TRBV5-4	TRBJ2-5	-	TGTGCCAGCAGCCCTGAGCCGGGACAACAAGAGACCCAGTACTTC	CASSPEPGQQETQYF
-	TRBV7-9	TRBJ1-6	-	TGTGCCAGCAGCTTAGGGGGCAGGGGCAAGAATTCACCCCTCCACTTT	CASSLGGRGKNSPLHF
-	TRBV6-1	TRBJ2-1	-	TGTGCCAGTAGGACGGCCGGGGGCAATGAGCAGTTCTTC	CASRTAGGNEQFF
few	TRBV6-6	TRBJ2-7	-	TGTGCCAGCAGTACCCAGAGCGGATCCTACGAGCAGTACTTC	CASSTQSGSYEQYF
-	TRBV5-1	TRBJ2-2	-	TGCGCCAGCAGAATCGGTTTCGACACCGGGGAGCTGTTTTTT	CASRIGFDTGELFF
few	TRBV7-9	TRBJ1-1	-	TGTGCCAGCAGCTCTGGGGCTCTAGGGAACACTGAAGCTTTCTTT	CASSSGALGNTEAFF
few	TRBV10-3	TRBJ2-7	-	TGTGCCATCAGTGGGAACGACAGACCGTTGATGTACGAGCAGTACTTC	CAISGNDRPLMYEQYF